This paragraph reports one T cell receptor beta chain. This record belongs to a study of control samples from healthy donors and cancer patients. Repertoires were generated with immunoSEQ multiplex PCR, while TCRdb's copy carries only in-frame clones and drops some. Found here are fewer than 110,000 clones, about 89% of them singletons; the top ten hold 15% to 20%. Germline-derived CDR1 and CDR2 are SGHRS and YFSETQ. This CDR3 contains 16 residues. V gave up 4 bases and J gave up 7 bases; unmatched junction bases: 13. This chain connects TRBV5-1 to TRBJ2-1, with TRBD2 matching over 8 bases. The sequence was collected from a man in his sixties with lung cancer. The sequencing sample was made of PBMCs. The CDR3 loop reads CASSRISGGDANEQFF. CDR3 in DNA: TGCGCCAGCAGCCGCATAAGCGGGGGAGACGCGAATGAGCAGTTCTTC.